This TCR beta chain was recovered during a study of T-cell reconstitution after alpha-beta-depleted transplantation in children. As concerns this clonotype: Its antigen is currently unknown.

Unique molecular identifiers were used to barcode this TCRbeta library. TCRdb independently ran MiXCR on the PCR reads; one entry per CDR3 protein. The sample lists about 600,000 distinct CDR3 sequences; over 10% were seen once. The germline V gene encodes CDR1 MDHEN and CDR2 SYDVKM. J gave up 8 bases and V 10 bases, and 11 bases lay outside the gene matches. This CDR3 has 13 residues. Study findings and constraints: Surviving recipient T cells and thymic progenitors underlay high day-60 TCRbeta diversity in some patients. At around two months after transplant, the alpha-beta T cells were reportedly derived from several hundred expanded clones that came from non-depleted graft cells.

The source was PBMCs, mostly from graft donor cells, collected 360 days after TCRalphabeta/CD19-depleted stem cell transplant. The chain employs TRBV28 and TRBJ2-1; the match to TRBD2 covers 7 bases. This clonotype originated in a male patient younger than 18 who had a stem cell transplant for acute myeloid leukemia, so the T cells may come from the graft donor. The DNA of the CDR3 is TGTGCCACCCTTTCGGCTAGCGGCGATGAGCAGTTCTTC. Translated: CATLSASGDEQFF. Based on the CDR3 plus reference TRBV28 and TRBJ2-1, the full variable domain is DVKVTQSSRYLVKRTGEKVFLECVQDMDHENMFWYRQDPGLGLRLIYFSYDVKMKEKGDIPEGYSVSREKKERFSLILESASTNQTSMYLCATLSASGDEQFFGPGTRLTVL.